The 4 T cell receptor beta chains presented below share a single source sample, sequenced in a study of cytomegalovirus exposure and HLA in healthy donors (dated by TCRdb to about 2017). Library preparation used the immunoSEQ multiplex PCR assay. For the multiplex PCR, a mixture combining 60 forward primers for TCR Vbeta segments and 13 reverse primers for TCR Jbeta segments was used. Not all clones reach the TCRdb copy of this immuneACCESS table, which keeps in-frame sequences only. Checked studies attribute under half of the gap to unresolved V genes and leave the rest unexplained. This sample lists fewer than 250,000 clones; 76% were detected once. The ten largest clones represent 0.63% of the sample. The material sequenced was PBMCs. The receptors were gathered from a man aged 18-30 years in good health and CMV-seronegative.

This clone was observed a few times. This chain uses TRBV5-8 with TRBJ1-2; TRBD1 agrees at 10 bases. Trimming at V came to 4 bases and at J to 8 bases, leaving 11 bases not matched to a gene. The length of the CDR3 is 15 residues. Germline lookup yields CDR1 SGHTS and CDR2 YDEGEE. The CDR3, as DNA: TGTGCCAGCAGCAAACCGGGACAGGGGAGTAGGGGCTACACCTTC. Its protein product is CASSKPGQGSRGYTF.

V usage is TRBV5-4 and J usage is TRBJ2-7; the match to TRBD2 covers 7 bases. The germline gives CDR1 SGHNT, CDR2 YYREEE (reference sequence). The CDR3 has 15 amino acids. V trimming: 0 bases; J trimming: 2 bases; junction bases outside the gene matches: 5. CDR3 sequence reads: CASSLEAGSPYEQYF. In DNA, the CDR3 is TGTGCCAGCAGCTTGGAAGCGGGATCCCCCTACGAGCAGTACTTC.

The chain carries TRBV4-1 and TRBJ1-2; D not certain. The CDR3 contains 15 residues. Per the germline V gene, CDR1 is MGHRA and CDR2 is YSYEKL. The ends were cut back, 1 base at V and 2 bases at J, with 11 bases in the middle. The CDR3 region has the DNA TGCGCCAGCAGCCAAGCCCCTCTCGGGAACTATGGCTACACCTTC. This translates into CASSQAPLGNYGYTF.

J is TRBJ2-3 and V is TRBV27; D might be TRBD2 (5 bases). V gave up 7 bases and J gave up 4 bases, with 12 bases separating them. The germline V gene has CDR1 MNHEY and CDR2 SMNVEV (reference sequence). The CDR3 has 13 amino acids. The CDR3 protein is CASTPARADTQYF. For the CDR3, the DNA is TGTGCCAGCACTCCGGCGCGGGCAGATACGCAGTATTTT.